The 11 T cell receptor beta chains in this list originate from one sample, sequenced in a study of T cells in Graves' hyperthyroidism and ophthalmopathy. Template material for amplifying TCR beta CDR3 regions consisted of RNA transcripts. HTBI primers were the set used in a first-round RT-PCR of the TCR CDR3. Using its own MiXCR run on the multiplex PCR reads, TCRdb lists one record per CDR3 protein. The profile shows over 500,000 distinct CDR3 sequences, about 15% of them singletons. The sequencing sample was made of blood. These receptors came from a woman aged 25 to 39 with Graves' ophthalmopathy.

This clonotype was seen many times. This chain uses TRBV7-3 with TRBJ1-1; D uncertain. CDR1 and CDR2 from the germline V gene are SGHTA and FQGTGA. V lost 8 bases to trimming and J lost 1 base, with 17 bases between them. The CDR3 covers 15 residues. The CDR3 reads CASCEPLNENTEAFF. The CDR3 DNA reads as TGTGCCAGCTGTGAACCGCTGAACGAGAACACTGAAGCTTTCTTT.

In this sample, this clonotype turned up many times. In DNA, the CDR3 is TGTGCCAGCAGTAAGGGAAGCATGAACACTGAAGCTTTCTTT. Residues: CASSKGSMNTEAFF. The chain links TRBV28 to TRBJ1-1; D gene unclear. There are 14 residues in the CDR3. Germline loops: CDR1 MDHEN, CDR2 SYDVKM. The V gene lost 5 bases and the J gene lost 0 bases, with 10 bases spanning the gap.

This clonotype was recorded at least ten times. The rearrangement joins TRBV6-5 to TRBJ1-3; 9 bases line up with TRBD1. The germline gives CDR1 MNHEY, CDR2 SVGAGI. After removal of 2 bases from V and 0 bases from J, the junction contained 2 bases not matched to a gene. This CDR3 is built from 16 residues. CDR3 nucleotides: TGTGCCAGCAGTTACGGGACAGGGTCCTCTGGAAACACCATATATTTT. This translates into CASSYGTGSSGNTIYF.

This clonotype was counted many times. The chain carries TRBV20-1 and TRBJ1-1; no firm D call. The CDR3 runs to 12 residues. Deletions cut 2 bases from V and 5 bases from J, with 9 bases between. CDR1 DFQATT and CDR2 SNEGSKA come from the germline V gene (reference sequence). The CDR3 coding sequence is TGCAGTGCTAGACCCTGGGGTACTGAAGCTTTCTTT. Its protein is CSARPWGTEAFF.

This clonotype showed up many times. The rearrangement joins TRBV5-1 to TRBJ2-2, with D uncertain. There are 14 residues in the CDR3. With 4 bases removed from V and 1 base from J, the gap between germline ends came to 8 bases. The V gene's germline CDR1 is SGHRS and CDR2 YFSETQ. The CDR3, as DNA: TGCGCCAGCAGCCCAGAAGGGAACACCGGGGAGCTGTTTTTT. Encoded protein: CASSPEGNTGELFF.

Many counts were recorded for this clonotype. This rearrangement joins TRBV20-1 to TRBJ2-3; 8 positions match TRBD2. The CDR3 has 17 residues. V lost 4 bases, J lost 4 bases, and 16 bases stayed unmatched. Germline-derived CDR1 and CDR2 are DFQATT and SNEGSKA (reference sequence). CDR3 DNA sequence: TGCAGTGCTAACCCCTGGCTGGGACTAGTCTCCCCAGATACGCAGTATTTT. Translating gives CSANPWLGLVSPDTQYF.

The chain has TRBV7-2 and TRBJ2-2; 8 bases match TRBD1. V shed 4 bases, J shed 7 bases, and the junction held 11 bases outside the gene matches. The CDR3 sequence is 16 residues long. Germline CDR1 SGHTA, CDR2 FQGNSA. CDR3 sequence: CASSSGQGGYSGELFF. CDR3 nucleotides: TGTGCCAGCAGCTCAGGACAGGGAGGTTACAGCGGGGAGCTGTTTTTT.

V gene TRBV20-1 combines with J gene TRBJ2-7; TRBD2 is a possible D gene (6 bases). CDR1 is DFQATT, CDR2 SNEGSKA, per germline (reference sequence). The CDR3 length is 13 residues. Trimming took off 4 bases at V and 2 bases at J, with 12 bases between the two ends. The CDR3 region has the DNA TGCAGTGCTACTAGCGATCAAACCTACGAGCAGTACTTC. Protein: CSATSDQTYEQYF.

CDR3 coding DNA: TGCAGCGTGATCAGAACGGGACTAGGGTTGTACAATGAGCAGTTCTTC. Its translation is CSVIRTGLGLYNEQFF. The chain carries TRBV29-1 and TRBJ2-1, with 8 bases identical to TRBD2. Germline V gives CDR1 SQVTM, CDR2 ANQGSEA. This CDR3 region has 16 residues. V shed 6 bases, J shed 4 bases, and the junction held 14 bases outside the gene matches.

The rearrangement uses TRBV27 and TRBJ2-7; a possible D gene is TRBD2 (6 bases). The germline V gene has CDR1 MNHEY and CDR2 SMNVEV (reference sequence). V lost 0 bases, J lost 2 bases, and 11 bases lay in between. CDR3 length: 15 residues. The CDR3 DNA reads TGTGCCAGCAGTTTATCGATTAGCGGAACCTACGAGCAGTACTTC. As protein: CASSLSISGTYEQYF.

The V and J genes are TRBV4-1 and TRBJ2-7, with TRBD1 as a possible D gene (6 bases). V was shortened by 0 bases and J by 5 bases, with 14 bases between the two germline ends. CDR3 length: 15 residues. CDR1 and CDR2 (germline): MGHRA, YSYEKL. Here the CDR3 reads CASSQERGFADEQYF. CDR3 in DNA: TGCGCCAGCAGCCAAGAGAGGGGGTTTGCGGACGAGCAGTACTTC.